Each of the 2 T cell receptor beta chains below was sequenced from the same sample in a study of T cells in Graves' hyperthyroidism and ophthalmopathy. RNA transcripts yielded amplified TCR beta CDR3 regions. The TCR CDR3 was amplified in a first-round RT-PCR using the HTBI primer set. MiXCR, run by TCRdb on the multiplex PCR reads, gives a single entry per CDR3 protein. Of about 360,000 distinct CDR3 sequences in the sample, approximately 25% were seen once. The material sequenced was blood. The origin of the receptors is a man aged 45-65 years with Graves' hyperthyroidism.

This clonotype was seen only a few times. The CDR3 is CASSPDPLGETQYF. CDR3 bases: TGTGCCAGCAGCCCCGACCCCCTGGGGGAGACCCAGTACTTC. This chain uses TRBV11-3 with TRBJ2-5, with unresolved D. Germline CDR1 SGHNT, CDR2 YENEEA. There are 14 residues in the CDR3. Trimming pared 5 bases from V and 5 bases from J, leaving 15 bases between. The complete variable domain, with remaining parts taken from reference TRBV11-3 and TRBJ2-5, reads EAGVVQSPRYKIIEKKQPVAFWCNPISGHNTLYWYLQNLGQGPELLIRYENEEAVDDSQLPKDRFSAERLKGVDSTLKIQPAELGDSAVYLCASSPDPLGETQYFGPGTRLLVL.

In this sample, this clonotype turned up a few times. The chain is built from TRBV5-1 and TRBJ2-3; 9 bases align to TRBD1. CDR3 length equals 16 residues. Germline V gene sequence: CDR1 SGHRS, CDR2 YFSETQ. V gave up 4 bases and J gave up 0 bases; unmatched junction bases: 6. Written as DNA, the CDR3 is TGCGCCAGCAGCCCATGGACAGGGGAGAGCACAGATACGCAGTATTTT. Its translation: CASSPWTGESTDTQYF. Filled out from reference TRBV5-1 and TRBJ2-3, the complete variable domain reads KAGVTQTPRYLIKTRGQQVTLSCSPISGHRSVSWYQQTPGQGLQFLFEYFSETQRNKGNFPGRFSGRQFSNSRSEMNVSTLELGDSALYLCASSPWTGESTDTQYFGPGTRLTVL.